These T cell receptor beta chains were read from a single sample in a study of control samples from healthy donors and cancer patients. This table comes from immunoSEQ multiplex PCR, and its TCRdb copy is limited to in-frame clones, with some not included. The profile shows around 230,000 clones, about 93% of them singletons. The specimen sequenced was blood. The receptor set was obtained from a man in his forties or fifties in good health. Each CDR3 is given with its conserved first and last residue. Each record gives: V gene, J gene, D gene, clone size, CDR3 protein, CDR3 DNA. The D gene is left open where the match is weak. Clone size is shown for a subset of rows, as once, few, many or a class of expanded clone.

V: TRBV18
J: TRBJ1-5
D: -
size: -
CDR3: CASSPRTVAQPQHF
DNA: TGTGCCAGCTCACCGCGGACAGTCGCTCAGCCCCAGCATTTT

V: TRBV18
J: TRBJ2-7
D: -
size: -
CDR3: CASSGDGYEQYF
DNA: TGTGCCAGCTCAGGGGACGGTTACGAGCAGTACTTC

V: TRBV6-4
J: TRBJ1-1
D: TRBD1
size: -
CDR3: CASSATTGLTEAFF
DNA: TGTGCCAGCAGTGCCACGACAGGGCTCACTGAAGCTTTCTTT

V: TRBV2
J: TRBJ1-2
D: -
size: once
CDR3: CASSQTQGNYGYTF
DNA: TGTGCCAGCAGTCAAACGCAAGGAAACTATGGCTACACCTTC

V: TRBV6-1
J: TRBJ2-1
D: TRBD2
size: -
CDR3: CASSDPSGGGVGQFF
DNA: TGTGCCAGCAGTGATCCTAGCGGGGGTGGTGTGGGGCAGTTCTTC

V: TRBV27
J: TRBJ2-7
D: -
size: -
CDR3: CASSSDFPGAESSYEQYF
DNA: TGTGCCAGCAGTTCCGACTTCCCAGGGGCCGAGAGCTCCTACGAGCAGTACTTC

V: TRBV7-9
J: TRBJ2-6
D: -
size: -
CDR3: CASSATGAGANVLTF
DNA: TGTGCCAGCAGCGCCACAGGTGCCGGGGCCAACGTCCTGACTTTC

V: TRBV4-3
J: TRBJ2-7
D: TRBD2
size: -
CDR3: CASSQGEGNRFYEQYF
DNA: TGCGCCAGCAGCCAAGGGGAGGGGAACAGGTTCTACGAGCAGTACTTC

V: TRBV2
J: TRBJ2-6
D: -
size: -
CDR3: CASSVSPSGANVLTF
DNA: TGTGCCAGCAGTGTTAGCCCCTCTGGGGCCAACGTCCTGACTTTC

V: TRBV24-1
J: TRBJ2-5
D: TRBD1
size: -
CDR3: CATSDLAGGAETQYF
DNA: TGTGCCACCAGTGATTTGGCAGGGGGCGCAGAGACCCAGTACTTC

V: TRBV7-9
J: TRBJ1-6
D: -
size: -
CDR3: CASSLNSWAPLHF
DNA: TGTGCCAGCAGCTTAAATAGTTGGGCACCCCTCCACTTT

V: TRBV9
J: TRBJ2-5
D: -
size: -
CDR3: CASSVGPEQETQYF
DNA: TGTGCCAGCAGCGTAGGCCCTGAGCAAGAGACCCAGTACTTC

V: TRBV28
J: TRBJ2-3
D: -
size: -
CDR3: CASNRRTDTQYF
DNA: TGTGCCAGCAACAGGCGCACAGATACGCAGTATTTT

V: TRBV18
J: TRBJ1-5
D: -
size: -
CDR3: CASSPALYSDNQPQHF
DNA: TGTGCCAGCTCACCGGCATTATATTCTGACAATCAGCCCCAGCATTTT

V: TRBV6-6
J: TRBJ1-2
D: -
size: -
CDR3: CASSYRGALSGGYTF
DNA: TGTGCCAGCAGTTACCGGGGGGCGCTTTCGGGAGGCTACACCTTC

V: TRBV19
J: TRBJ1-4
D: -
size: -
CDR3: CASSNRLISNEKLFF
DNA: TGTGCCAGTAGTAATCGGCTCATTTCTAATGAAAAACTGTTTTTT

V: TRBV28
J: TRBJ2-5
D: -
size: -
CDR3: CASSWEAWETQYF
DNA: TGTGCCAGCAGTTGGGAAGCGTGGGAGACCCAGTACTTC

V: TRBV11-2
J: TRBJ2-2
D: -
size: -
CDR3: CASSWQQNTGELFF
DNA: TGTGCCAGCAGCTGGCAGCAGAACACCGGGGAGCTGTTTTTT